Sequencing of this TCR beta chain was carried out in a study of PD-L1 blockade in urothelial cancer. Study as a whole: About 90% of the 29 patients comprised males who had bladder-origin urothelial cancer.

Added to each PCR by spiking were synthetic TCR analog templates. TCRdb keeps only in-frame clones here, not all; method: immunoSEQ multiplex PCR. The table includes around 2,200 clones, more than 30% detected once. The CDR3 runs 13 residues. V lost 5 bases, J lost 2 bases, and 8 bases lay in between. Per germline, CDR1 SGHDN and CDR2 FVKESK. The chain joins TRBV14 to TRBJ2-3; D gene ambiguous. The sequences come from tumor tissue, collected before atezolizumab (anti-PD-L1) treatment. This sequence originates from a man in his sixties with urothelial cancer. CDR3 sequence (DNA): TGTGCCAGCAGCACGCCCTACACAGATACGCAGTATTTT. Amino acid sequence: CASSTPYTDTQYF.